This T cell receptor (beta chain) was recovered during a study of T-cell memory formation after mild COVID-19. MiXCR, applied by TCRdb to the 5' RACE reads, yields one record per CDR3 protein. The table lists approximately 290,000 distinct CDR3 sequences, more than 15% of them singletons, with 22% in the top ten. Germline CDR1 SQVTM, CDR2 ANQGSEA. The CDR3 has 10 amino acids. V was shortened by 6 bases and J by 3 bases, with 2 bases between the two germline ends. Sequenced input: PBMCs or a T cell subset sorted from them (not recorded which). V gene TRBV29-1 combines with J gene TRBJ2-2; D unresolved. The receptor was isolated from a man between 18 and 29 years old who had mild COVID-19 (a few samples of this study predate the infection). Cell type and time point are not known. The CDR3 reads CSVDTGELFF. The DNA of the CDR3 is TGCAGCGTGGACACCGGGGAGCTGTTTTTT.